A single sample gave rise to the 21 T cell receptor beta chains below, sequenced in a study of T cells in Graves' hyperthyroidism and ophthalmopathy. TCR beta CDR3 region amplification was performed from RNA transcripts. A set of HTBI primers served as the primers for a first-round RT-PCR of the TCR CDR3. TCRdb used MiXCR to reprocess the multiplex PCR reads, holding one entry per CDR3 protein. The table lists 500,000 to 800,000 distinct CDR3 sequences, approximately 15% of them singletons. The sequenced sample consisted of blood. The source of these receptors is a woman aged 45-60 years with Graves' ophthalmopathy.

This clonotype was found many times. The chain has TRBV7-2 and TRBJ2-3; TRBD1 agrees at 8 bases. Looked up from germline, CDR1 is SGHTA and CDR2 is FQGNSA. The CDR3 contains 15 residues. After removal of 5 bases from V and 1 base from J, the junction contained 5 bases not matched to a gene. The CDR3: CASSPGQGRTDTQYF. CDR3 coding DNA: TGTGCCAGCAGCCCTGGACAGGGACGCACAGATACGCAGTATTTT. The whole variable domain, filled in from reference TRBV7-2 and TRBJ2-3, reads GAGVSQSPSNKVTEKGKDVELRCDPISGHTALYWYRQSLGQGLEFLIYFQGNSAPDKSGLPSDRFSAERTGGSVSTLTIQRTQQEDSAVYLCASSPGQGRTDTQYFGPGTRLTVL.

Ten or more counts support this clonotype. This rearrangement joins TRBV20-1 to TRBJ2-5; D is undetermined. The V end was cut by 2 bases, the J end by 5 bases, with 9 bases between. The CDR3 length is 12 residues. Germline values: CDR1 DFQATT, CDR2 SNEGSKA (reference sequence). The CDR3 spells CSARFTLETQYF. The CDR3, as DNA: TGCAGTGCTAGATTTACATTGGAGACCCAGTACTTC.

This clonotype has ten or more counts. The V gene is TRBV18, the J gene TRBJ2-5; 9 bases line up with TRBD1. The junction had 7 bases not matched to a gene; V was cut back by 1 base and J by 4 bases. CDR1 is KGHSH, CDR2 LQKENI, per germline. The CDR3 has 16 amino acids. The CDR3 sequence: CASSPLDRGRGETQYF. The CDR3 nucleotides read TGTGCCAGCTCACCACTGGACAGGGGACGGGGAGAGACCCAGTACTTC.

This chain joins TRBV27 and TRBJ2-2; TRBD1 matches 8 bases. In germline, CDR1 is MNHEY, CDR2 SMNVEV (reference sequence). V shed 3 bases, J shed 5 bases, and the junction held 5 bases outside the gene matches. The CDR3 has 15 amino acids. The CDR3: CASSFSQGATGELFF. The CDR3 DNA follows: TGTGCCAGCAGTTTCTCCCAGGGGGCGACCGGGGAGCTGTTTTTT.

The V and J genes are TRBV19 and TRBJ2-7; 8 nucleotides match TRBD2. Germline trimming cut 0 bases from V and 1 base from J; bases unmatched to any gene: 2. CDR3 length equals 15 residues. Germline V lookup: CDR1 LNHDA, CDR2 SQIVND (reference sequence). The CDR3 nucleotides read TGTGCCAGTAGTATAGATGCGGGAGGTTCCTACGAGCAGTACTTC. Encoded protein: CASSIDAGGSYEQYF. Combining the CDR3 with reference TRBV19 and TRBJ2-7 gives the whole variable domain DGGITQSPKYLFRKEGQNVTLSCEQNLNHDAMYWYRQDPGQGLRLIYYSQIVNDFQKGDIAEGYSVSREKKESFPLTVTSAQKNPTAFYLCASSIDAGGSYEQYFGPGTRLTVT.

A few counts support this clonotype. The chain recombines TRBV20-1 with TRBJ2-1; D is perhaps TRBD2 (8 bases). V was trimmed by 1 base and J by 9 bases, leaving 13 bases between them. Germline CDR1 is DFQATT and CDR2 is SNEGSKA (reference sequence). The CDR3 extends over 13 amino acids. CDR3 bases: TGCAGTGCTAGAGTTAGCGGGACAGTTGAGCAGTTCTTC. The encoded protein is CSARVSGTVEQFF.

J is TRBJ1-2 and V is TRBV9; no clear D gene. Trimming cost V 4 bases and J 6 bases, with 10 bases left between them. Germline-derived CDR1 and CDR2 are SGDLS and YYNGEE. The CDR3 covers 12 residues. The CDR3 here is CASSLRNHGYTF. CDR3 DNA: TGTGCCAGCAGCTTGAGGAACCATGGCTACACCTTC.

The rearrangement links TRBV18 to TRBJ1-1, with D perhaps matching TRBD1 (6 bases). CDR3 length: 18 residues. Germline values: CDR1 KGHSH, CDR2 LQKENI. Trimming removed 5 bases from V and 3 bases from J, with 25 bases in between. The CDR3 DNA is TGTGCCAGCTCAATCCGATTCGGGGGCGCAAATATCGACACTGAAGCTTTCTTT. It codes for CASSIRFGGANIDTEAFF.

Points on this clonotype: A much larger clone differs from this one at a single base, so this may be a read error. This sequence joins TRBV15 and TRBJ2-7; a possible D gene is TRBD1 (6 bases). CDR1 is LNHNV, CDR2 YYDKDF, per germline (reference sequence). CDR3 length equals 14 residues. The CDR3 loop reads CAISRAAGEYEQYF. The CDR3, as DNA: TGTGCCATCAGCAGAGCGGCAGGGGAGTACGAGCAGTACTTC.

This clonotype was seen repeatedly, ten times or more. V and J are TRBV5-1 and TRBJ2-7, with D possibly TRBD1 on 6 matching bases. Looked up from germline, CDR1 is SGHRS and CDR2 is YFSETQ. Trimming removed 4 bases from V and 4 bases from J, with 18 bases in between. This CDR3 has 15 amino acids. The CDR3 protein is CASSELGGGPYEQYF. CDR3 nucleotides: TGCGCCAGCAGCGAGCTAGGGGGTGGACCTTACGAGCAGTACTTC.

This clonotype was detected many times. The genes are TRBV28 and TRBJ2-7; D uncertain. The CDR3 is made up of 12 amino acids. The ends were cut back, 5 bases at V and 4 bases at J, with 9 bases in the middle. Germline CDR1 is MDHEN and CDR2 is SYDVKM. CDR3 in amino acids: CASSPSIYEQYF. DNA of the CDR3: TGTGCCAGCAGTCCTTCCATATACGAGCAGTACTTC.

A few counts support this clonotype. The rearrangement links TRBV7-3 to TRBJ2-1; 7 positions agree with TRBD2. The CDR3 covers 17 residues. Losses at the gene ends were 1 base for V and 0 bases for J; bases not matched to a gene: 6. Looked up from germline, CDR1 is SGHTA and CDR2 is FQGTGA. The CDR3 DNA sequence: TGTGCCAGCAGCTTAATCGGGGGGACCAGCTCCTACAATGAGCAGTTCTTC. It translates to CASSLIGGTSSYNEQFF. Supplemented by reference TRBV7-3 and TRBJ2-1, the full variable domain reads GAGVSQTPSNKVTEKGKYVELRCDPISGHTALYWYRQSLGQGPEFLIYFQGTGAADDSGLPNDRFFAVRPEGSVSTLKIQRTERGDSAVYLCASSLIGGTSSYNEQFFGPGTRLTVL.

This clonotype was seen ten or more times. The chain links TRBV6-1 to TRBJ1-1; 7 bases match TRBD1. V gave up 3 bases and J gave up 4 bases; unmatched junction bases: 2. This CDR3 has 13 residues. From germline, CDR1 is MNHNS and CDR2 SASEGT. The CDR3 here is CASSDNRGTEAFF. The CDR3 nucleotides are TGTGCCAGCAGTGACAACAGGGGCACTGAAGCTTTCTTT.

This clonotype has at least ten counts. A read error may account for a junction end that differs from germline. This rearrangement joins TRBV28 to TRBJ2-3; 10 nucleotides line up with TRBD2. The germline CDR1 and CDR2 sequences are MDHEN and SYDVKM. The length of the CDR3 is 15 residues. The DNA for the CDR3 is TGTGCTAGCAGCCCCCGGACTAGCGGAACAGATACGCAGTATTTT. Protein: CASSPRTSGTDTQYF.

Many counts were recorded for this clonotype. The rearrangement uses TRBV5-6 and TRBJ2-7, with 9 positions matching TRBD1. The length of the CDR3 is 15 residues. Per the germline V gene, CDR1 is SGHDT and CDR2 is YYEEEE. V was pared by 4 bases and J by 5 bases, with 10 bases of the junction left unmatched. Here the CDR3 reads CASSNQGQGFHEQYF. The CDR3 coding sequence is TGTGCCAGCAGCAACCAAGGACAGGGGTTTCACGAGCAGTACTTC.

The table lists this clonotype with a count of one. The chain recombines TRBV12-3 or TRBV12-4 with TRBJ1-5; perhaps TRBD1 as D (5 bases). V lost 6 bases, J lost 0 bases, and 12 bases lay in between. The CDR3 runs to 15 residues. The chain's CDR3 is CASSQTETSNQPQHF. The CDR3 nucleotides are TGTGCCAGCAGCCAGACAGAAACTAGCAATCAGCCCCAGCATTTT.

The J gene is TRBJ2-6, the V gene TRBV9; 7 bases are a match to TRBD1. V trimming: 1 base; J trimming: 0 bases; junction bases outside the gene matches: 7. The germline CDR1 and CDR2 sequences are SGDLS and YYNGEE. The CDR3 is 18 amino acids. This CDR3 reads CASSVTGAQSSGANVLTF. CDR3 bases: TGTGCCAGCAGCGTAACAGGGGCCCAAAGCTCTGGGGCCAACGTCCTGACTTTC. The full variable domain, completed using reference TRBV9 and TRBJ2-6, is DSGVTQTPKHLITATGQRVTLRCSPRSGDLSVYWYQQSLDQGLQFLIQYYNGEERAKGNILERFSAQQFPDLHSELNLSSLELGDSALYFCASSVTGAQSSGANVLTFGAGSRLTVL.

The gene calls are TRBV6-2 or TRBV6-3 and TRBJ2-7; 9 positions match TRBD2. The germline V gene has CDR1 MNHEY and CDR2 SVGEGT. The CDR3 totals 14 residues. J lost 3 bases, V lost 7 bases, and 7 bases had no gene match. CDR3 sequence (DNA): TGTGCCAGCACTATAGCGGGAGATCTCTACGAGCAGTACTTC. It codes for CASTIAGDLYEQYF.

This clonotype was seen repeatedly, ten times or more. The CDR3 is CASSLGRVYEQYF. CDR3 nucleotides: TGTGCCAGCAGCTTAGGTCGGGTCTACGAGCAGTACTTC. This rearrangement joins TRBV7-9 to TRBJ2-7; D gene unclear. The V gene's germline CDR1 is SEHNR and CDR2 FQNEAQ (reference sequence). This CDR3 has 13 residues. V lost 1 base, J lost 3 bases, and 7 bases lay in between.

Many counts were recorded for this clonotype. This chain uses TRBV7-9 with TRBJ2-1, with D tentatively TRBD2 (6 bases). CDR3 length equals 16 residues. V was shortened by 1 base and J by 6 bases, with 16 bases between the two germline ends. Per germline, CDR1 SEHNR and CDR2 FQNEAQ (reference sequence). CDR3: CASSLGYGGASNEQFF. CDR3 DNA: TGTGCCAGCAGCTTAGGTTACGGGGGAGCCTCCAATGAGCAGTTCTTC.

This clonotype has at least ten counts. The genes are TRBV29-1 and TRBJ2-3; D tentatively fits TRBD1 or TRBD2 (5 bases each). The CDR3 runs 16 residues. Looked up from germline, CDR1 is SQVTM and CDR2 is ANQGSEA. Trimming removed 6 bases from V and 1 base from J, with 20 bases in between. The CDR3: CSVARDHSPGTDTQYF. CDR3 coding DNA: TGCAGCGTCGCCCGGGACCACAGTCCTGGCACAGATACGCAGTATTTT.